Detailed here is one TCR beta chain. CDR3 size: 14 residues. V was pared by 0 bases and J by 2 bases, with 6 bases between. Germline CDR1 reads LNHDA; CDR2 reads SQIVND (reference sequence). The data originate from a study of T cell responses to AZD1222 COVID-19 vaccine. Profiling relied on immunoSEQ multiplex PCR, and the TCRdb table lists in-frame clones only, not all of them. This sample yields fewer than 200,000 clones, of which over 85% are seen a single time; 3.6% belongs to the top ten. This TCR derives from an adult who received the MenACWY meningococcal vaccine as a control. The genes are TRBV19 and TRBJ2-3; no definite D call. The sequencing here drew on peripheral blood, taken 28 days after the second dose of the MenACWY control vaccine. CDR3 coding DNA: TGTGCCAGTAGTATAGAGGGGAACACAGATACGCAGTATTTT. Its translation: CASSIEGNTDTQYF.